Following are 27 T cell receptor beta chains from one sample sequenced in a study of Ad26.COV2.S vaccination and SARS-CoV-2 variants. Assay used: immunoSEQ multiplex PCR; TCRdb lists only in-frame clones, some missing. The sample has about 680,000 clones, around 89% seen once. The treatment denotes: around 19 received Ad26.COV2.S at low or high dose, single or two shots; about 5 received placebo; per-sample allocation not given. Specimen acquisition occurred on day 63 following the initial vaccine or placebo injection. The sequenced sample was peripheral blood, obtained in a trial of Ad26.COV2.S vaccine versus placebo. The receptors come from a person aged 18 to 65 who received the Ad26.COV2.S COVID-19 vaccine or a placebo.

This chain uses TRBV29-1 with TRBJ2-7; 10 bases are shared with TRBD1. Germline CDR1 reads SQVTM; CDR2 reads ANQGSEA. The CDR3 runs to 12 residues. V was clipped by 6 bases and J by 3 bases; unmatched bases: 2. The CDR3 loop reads CSVRDRGYEQYF. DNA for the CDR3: TGCAGCGTCCGGGACAGGGGCTACGAGCAGTACTTC.

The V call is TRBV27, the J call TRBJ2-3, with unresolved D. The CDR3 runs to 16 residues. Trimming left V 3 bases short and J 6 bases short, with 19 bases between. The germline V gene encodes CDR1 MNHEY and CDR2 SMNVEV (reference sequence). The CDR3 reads CASSFFGKAEVDTQYF. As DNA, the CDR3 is TGTGCCAGCAGTTTCTTCGGAAAGGCGGAAGTGGATACGCAGTATTTT.

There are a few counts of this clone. CDR3 sequence reads: CASSQRTGELFF. CDR3 bases: TGTGCCAGCAGCCAAAGGACCGGGGAGCTGTTTTTT. V and J are TRBV3-1 (or the pseudogene TRBV3-2) and TRBJ2-2; no reliable D call. Germline CDR1 reads LGHDT; CDR2 reads YNNKEL (reference sequence). The CDR3 has 12 residues. Trimming stripped 2 bases from V and 5 bases from J, with 3 bases between.

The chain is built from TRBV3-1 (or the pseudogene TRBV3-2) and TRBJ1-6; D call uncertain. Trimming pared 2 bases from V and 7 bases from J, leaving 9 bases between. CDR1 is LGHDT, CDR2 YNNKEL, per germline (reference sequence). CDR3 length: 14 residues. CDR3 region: CASSQYGMNSPLHF. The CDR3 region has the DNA TGTGCCAGCAGCCAATACGGGATGAATTCACCCCTCCACTTT.

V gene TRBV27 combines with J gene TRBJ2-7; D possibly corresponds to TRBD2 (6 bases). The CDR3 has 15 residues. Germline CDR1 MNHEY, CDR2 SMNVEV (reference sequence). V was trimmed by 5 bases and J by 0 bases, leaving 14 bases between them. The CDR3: CASSRGADTSYEQYF. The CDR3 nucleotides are TGTGCCAGCAGTCGCGGGGCGGACACCTCCTACGAGCAGTACTTC.

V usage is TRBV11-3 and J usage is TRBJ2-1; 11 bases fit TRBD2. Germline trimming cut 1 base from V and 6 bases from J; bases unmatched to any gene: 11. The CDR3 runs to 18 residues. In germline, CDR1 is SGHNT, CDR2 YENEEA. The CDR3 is CASSLGQTSGVTSNEQFF. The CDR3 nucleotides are TGTGCCAGCAGCTTAGGGCAGACTAGCGGGGTTACTTCCAATGAGCAGTTCTTC.

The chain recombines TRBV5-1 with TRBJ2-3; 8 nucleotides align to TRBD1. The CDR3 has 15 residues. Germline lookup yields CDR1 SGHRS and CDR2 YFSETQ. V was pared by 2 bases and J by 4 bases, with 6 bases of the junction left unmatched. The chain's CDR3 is CASSLGTGGSDTQYF. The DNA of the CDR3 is TGCGCCAGCAGCTTAGGAACAGGGGGATCAGATACGCAGTATTTT.

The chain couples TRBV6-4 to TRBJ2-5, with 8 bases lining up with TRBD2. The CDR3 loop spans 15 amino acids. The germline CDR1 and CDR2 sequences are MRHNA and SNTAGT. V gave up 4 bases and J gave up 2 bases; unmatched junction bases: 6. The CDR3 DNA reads TGTGCCAGCAGTGCCAACGGGAGGGGGCAAGAGACCCAGTACTTC. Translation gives CASSANGRGQETQYF.

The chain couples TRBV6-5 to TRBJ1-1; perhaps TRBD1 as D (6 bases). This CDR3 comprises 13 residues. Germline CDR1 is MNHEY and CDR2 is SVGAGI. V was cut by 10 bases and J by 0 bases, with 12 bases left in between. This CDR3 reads CATDRTMNTEAFF. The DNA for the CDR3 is TGTGCCACGGACAGAACTATGAACACTGAAGCTTTCTTT.

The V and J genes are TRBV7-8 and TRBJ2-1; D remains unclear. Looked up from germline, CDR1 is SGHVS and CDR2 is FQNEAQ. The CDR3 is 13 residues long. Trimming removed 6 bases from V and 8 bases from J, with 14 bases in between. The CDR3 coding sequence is TGTGCCAGCAGTCGGCGATCCCGGGATGAGCAGTTCTTC. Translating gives CASSRRSRDEQFF.

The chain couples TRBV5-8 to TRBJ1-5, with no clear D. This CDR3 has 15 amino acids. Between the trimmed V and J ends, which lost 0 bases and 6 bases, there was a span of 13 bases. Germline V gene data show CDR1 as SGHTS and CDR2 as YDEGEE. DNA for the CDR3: TGTGCCAGCAGCTTGGAAACGGAGTACGGTCAGCCCCAGCATTTT. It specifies CASSLETEYGQPQHF.

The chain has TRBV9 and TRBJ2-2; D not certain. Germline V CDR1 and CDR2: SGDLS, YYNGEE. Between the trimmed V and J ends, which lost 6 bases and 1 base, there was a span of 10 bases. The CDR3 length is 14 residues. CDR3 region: CASTSGGNTGELFF. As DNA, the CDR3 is TGTGCCAGCACCTCTGGTGGGAACACCGGGGAGCTGTTTTTT.

CDR3 sequence reads: CASSVEGGGGETQYF. The CDR3 bases are TGTGCCAGCAGCGTAGAGGGGGGCGGAGGGGAGACCCAGTACTTC. This chain connects TRBV9 to TRBJ2-5; D is possibly TRBD1 or TRBD2 (6 bases each). Trimming pared 0 bases from V and 5 bases from J, leaving 14 bases between. Germline V CDR1 and CDR2: SGDLS, YYNGEE. The CDR3 is 15 residues long.

CDR3 amino acids: CASSERQAGLWTPLHF. As DNA, the CDR3 is TGTGCCAGTAGTGAACGACAGGCAGGTCTATGGACACCCCTCCACTTT. The J gene is TRBJ1-6, the V gene TRBV19; D is possibly TRBD1 (6 bases). Germline loops: CDR1 LNHDA, CDR2 SQIVND (reference sequence). The CDR3 has 16 residues. V shed 5 bases and J shed 11 bases, with 22 bases lying between them.

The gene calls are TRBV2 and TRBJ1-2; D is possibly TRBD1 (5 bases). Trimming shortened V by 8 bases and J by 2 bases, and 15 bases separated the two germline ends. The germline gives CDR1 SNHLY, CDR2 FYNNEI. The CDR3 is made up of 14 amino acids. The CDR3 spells CASLVPQENYGYTF. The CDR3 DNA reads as TGTGCCAGCCTTGTTCCACAGGAAAACTATGGCTACACCTTC.

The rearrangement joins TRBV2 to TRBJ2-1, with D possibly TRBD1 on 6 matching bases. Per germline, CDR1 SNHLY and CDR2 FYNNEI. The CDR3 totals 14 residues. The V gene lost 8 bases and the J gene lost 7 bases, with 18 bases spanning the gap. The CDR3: CASVRDTPGNEQFF. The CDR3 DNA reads TGTGCCAGCGTACGGGACACCCCGGGGAATGAGCAGTTCTTC. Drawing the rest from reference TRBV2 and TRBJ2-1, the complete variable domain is EPEVTQTPSHQVTQMGQEVILRCVPISNHLYFYWYRQILGQKVEFLVSFYNNEISEKSEIFDDQFSVERPDGSNFTLKIRSTKLEDSAMYFCASVRDTPGNEQFFGPGTRLTVL.

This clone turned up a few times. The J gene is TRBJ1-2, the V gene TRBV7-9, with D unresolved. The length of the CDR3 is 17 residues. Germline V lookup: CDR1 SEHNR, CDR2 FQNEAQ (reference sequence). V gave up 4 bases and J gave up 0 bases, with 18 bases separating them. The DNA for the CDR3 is TGTGCCAGCAGCTCCCCTCCGGGTCGCCCAGCTAACTATGGCTACACCTTC. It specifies CASSSPPGRPANYGYTF. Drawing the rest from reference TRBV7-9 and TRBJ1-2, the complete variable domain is DTGVSQNPRHKITKRGQNVTFRCDPISEHNRLYWYRQTLGQGPEFLTYFQNEAQLEKSRLLSDRFSAERPKGSFSTLEIQRTEQGDSAMYLCASSSPPGRPANYGYTFGSGTRLTVV.

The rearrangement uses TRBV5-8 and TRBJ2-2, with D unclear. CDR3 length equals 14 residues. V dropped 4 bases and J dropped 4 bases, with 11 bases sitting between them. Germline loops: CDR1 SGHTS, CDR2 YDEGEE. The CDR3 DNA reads TGTGCCAGCAGCGACCAAGTATCCACCGGGGAGCTGTTTTTT. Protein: CASSDQVSTGELFF.

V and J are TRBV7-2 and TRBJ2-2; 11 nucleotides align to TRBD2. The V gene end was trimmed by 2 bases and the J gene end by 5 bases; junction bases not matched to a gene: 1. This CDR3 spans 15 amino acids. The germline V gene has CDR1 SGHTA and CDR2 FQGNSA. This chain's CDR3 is CASSLRTSGTGELFF. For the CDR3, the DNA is TGTGCCAGCAGCTTACGGACTAGCGGGACCGGGGAGCTGTTTTTT.

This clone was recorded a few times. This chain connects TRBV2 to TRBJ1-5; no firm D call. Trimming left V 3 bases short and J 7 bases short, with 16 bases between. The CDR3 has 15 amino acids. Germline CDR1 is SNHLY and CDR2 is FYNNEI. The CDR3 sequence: CASSDRGGGIQPQHF. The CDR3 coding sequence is TGTGCCAGCAGTGACCGAGGCGGAGGAATACAGCCCCAGCATTTT.

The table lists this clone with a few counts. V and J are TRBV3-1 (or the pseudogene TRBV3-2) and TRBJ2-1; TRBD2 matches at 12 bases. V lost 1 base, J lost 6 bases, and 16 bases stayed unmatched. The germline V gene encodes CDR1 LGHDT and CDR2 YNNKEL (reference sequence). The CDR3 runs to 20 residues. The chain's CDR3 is CASSQGVGLAGLGGLNEQFF. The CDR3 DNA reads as TGTGCCAGCAGCCAAGGAGTAGGACTAGCGGGATTGGGTGGGCTCAATGAGCAGTTCTTC.

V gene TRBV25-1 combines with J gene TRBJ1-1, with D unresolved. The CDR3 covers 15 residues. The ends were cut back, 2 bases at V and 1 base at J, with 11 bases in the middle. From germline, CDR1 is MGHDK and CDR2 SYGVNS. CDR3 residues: CASSELLGPNTEAFF. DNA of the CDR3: TGTGCCAGCAGTGAACTCCTCGGGCCGAACACTGAAGCTTTCTTT.

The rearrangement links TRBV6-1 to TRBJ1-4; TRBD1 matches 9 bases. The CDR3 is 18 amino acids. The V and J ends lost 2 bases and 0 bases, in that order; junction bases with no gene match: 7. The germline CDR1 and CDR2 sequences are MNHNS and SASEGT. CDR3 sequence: CASSEWGQGDTTNEKLFF. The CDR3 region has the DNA TGTGCCAGCAGTGAATGGGGACAGGGTGATACAACTAATGAAAAACTGTTTTTT.

The CDR3 sequence: CASSPLRDGTEAFF. The CDR3 coding sequence is TGTGCCAGCAGCCCACTCCGGGACGGCACTGAAGCTTTCTTT. The rearrangement uses TRBV27 and TRBJ1-1, with TRBD1 as a possible D gene (5 bases). Per the germline V gene, CDR1 is MNHEY and CDR2 is SMNVEV (reference sequence). V was trimmed by 6 bases and J by 4 bases, leaving 15 bases between them. The CDR3 loop spans 14 amino acids.

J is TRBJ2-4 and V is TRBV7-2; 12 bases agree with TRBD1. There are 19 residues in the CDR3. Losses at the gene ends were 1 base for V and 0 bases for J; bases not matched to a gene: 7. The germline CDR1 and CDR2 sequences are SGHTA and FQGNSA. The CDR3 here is CASSLEGTGGGLAKNIQYF. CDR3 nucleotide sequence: TGTGCCAGCAGCTTAGAGGGGACAGGGGGCGGTTTAGCCAAAAACATTCAGTACTTC. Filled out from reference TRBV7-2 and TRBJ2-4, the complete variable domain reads GAGVSQSPSNKVTEKGKDVELRCDPISGHTALYWYRQSLGQGLEFLIYFQGNSAPDKSGLPSDRFSAERTGGSVSTLTIQRTQQEDSAVYLCASSLEGTGGGLAKNIQYFGAGTRLSVL.

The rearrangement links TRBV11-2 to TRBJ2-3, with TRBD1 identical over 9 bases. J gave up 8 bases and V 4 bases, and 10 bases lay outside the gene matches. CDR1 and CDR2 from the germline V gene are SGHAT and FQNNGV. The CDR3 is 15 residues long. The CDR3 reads CASSSTLQGAGTQYF. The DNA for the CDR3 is TGTGCCAGCAGCTCGACTTTACAGGGGGCGGGTACGCAGTATTTT.

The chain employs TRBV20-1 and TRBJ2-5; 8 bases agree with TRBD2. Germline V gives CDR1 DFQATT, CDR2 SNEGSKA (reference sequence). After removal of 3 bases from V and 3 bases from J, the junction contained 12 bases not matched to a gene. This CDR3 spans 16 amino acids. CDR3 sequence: CSASPSGGRIKETQYF. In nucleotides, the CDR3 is TGCAGTGCTAGTCCCAGCGGGGGACGAATAAAAGAGACCCAGTACTTC.